This record looks at one T cell receptor (beta chain) sequence and its context. Its matching antigen is unknown. This entry belongs to a study of T cells after yellow fever vaccination. V shed 5 bases and J shed 1 base, with 11 bases lying between them. This CDR3 has 13 residues. From germline, CDR1 is DFQATT and CDR2 SNEGSKA (reference sequence). MiXCR, run by TCRdb on the 5' RACE reads, gives a single entry per CDR3 protein. The sample holds approximately 610,000 distinct CDR3 sequences; 17% are singletons and the top ten take 15% to 20%. Study-wide points: A weaker but faster secondary response was observed, peaking on day 5 versus 15. Overall, a small share of clonotypes was seen in both CD4 and CD8 compartments.

This TCR was sampled from a man aged 18 to 35 who received the YFV17D yellow fever vaccine. This chain connects TRBV20-1 to TRBJ1-1; D may be TRBD1 (5 bases). This specimen was PBMCs, taken 5 days after the first yellow fever vaccination. The CDR3 reads CSAPLGPNTEAFF. CDR3 DNA: TGCAGTGCTCCTTTGGGACCGAACACTGAAGCTTTCTTT.